One sample yielded the 25 T cell receptor beta chains listed below, sequenced in a study of blood T cells in healthy people across ages. A sample-barcoded 5' primer and a J-beta primer mix were used in a second PCR of roughly 6 to 11 cycles. TCRdb fed the 5' RACE reads into MiXCR, producing one record per CDR3 protein. The profile shows over 950,000 distinct CDR3 sequences, approximately 38% of them singletons. The sample taken for sequencing was blood. These TCRs come from a man aged 18 to 29 in good health.

V gene TRBV20-1 combines with J gene TRBJ2-3; 9 nucleotides align to TRBD2. J was trimmed by 0 bases and V by 4 bases; bases with no gene match: 5. Germline V gives CDR1 DFQATT, CDR2 SNEGSKA (reference sequence). The CDR3 runs to 15 residues. CDR3 in amino acids: CSAKPTSGSTDTQYF. The CDR3 DNA follows: TGCAGTGCTAAACCGACTAGCGGTAGCACAGATACGCAGTATTTT.

This clonotype was recorded a few times. The chain joins TRBV7-2 to TRBJ2-3; maybe TRBD2 (6 bases). The CDR3 consists of 12 residues. The V end lost 8 bases, the J end lost 10 bases, and 16 bases lay between the germline ends. Germline CDR1 reads SGHTA; CDR2 reads FQGNSA. The CDR3: CASGNRDLAQYF. DNA for the CDR3: TGTGCCAGCGGAAACCGGGACTTGGCGCAGTATTTT.

This rearrangement joins TRBV12-3 or TRBV12-4 to TRBJ2-1; D unclear. CDR3 length: 12 residues. V lost 4 bases, J lost 7 bases, and 8 bases lay in between. As DNA, the CDR3 is TGTGCCAGCAGTTCCTACAAGAATGAGCAGTTCTTC. The encoded protein is CASSSYKNEQFF.

This clonotype turned up a few times. The J gene is TRBJ1-1, the V gene TRBV15; TRBD1 is a possible D gene (5 bases). The germline CDR1 and CDR2 sequences are LNHNV and YYDKDF (reference sequence). There are 14 residues in the CDR3. V lost 2 bases and J 4 bases, leaving 11 bases between the germline ends. The CDR3 reads CATSRTGGGTEAFF. DNA for the CDR3: TGTGCCACCAGCAGAACTGGTGGGGGCACTGAAGCTTTCTTT. Complete variable domain (other parts from reference TRBV15 and TRBJ1-1): DAMVIQNPRYQVTQFGKPVTLSCSQTLNHNVMYWYQQKSSQAPKLLFHYYDKDFNNEADTPDNFQSRRPNTSFCFLDIRSPGLGDTAMYLCATSRTGGGTEAFFGQGTRLTVV.

This clonotype occurred many times. The V gene is TRBV6-5, the J gene TRBJ1-2, with 8 bases fitting TRBD1. J was trimmed by 4 bases and V by 2 bases; bases with no gene match: 6. Per germline, CDR1 MNHEY and CDR2 SVGAGI. This CDR3 is built from 15 residues. CDR3 bases: TGTGCCAGCAGTTACGGCACAGGGGGGTTCTATGGCTACACCTTC. It specifies CASSYGTGGFYGYTF.

This sequence joins TRBV10-3 and TRBJ1-3, with D perhaps TRBD1 (6 bases). Germline-derived CDR1 and CDR2 are ENHRY and SYGVKD. The CDR3 is 15 residues long. V gave up 6 bases and J gave up 4 bases, with 16 bases separating them. The CDR3 region is CAIRPTQGVGNTIYF. The CDR3 bases are TGTGCCATCAGGCCGACACAGGGCGTCGGAAACACCATATATTTT.

There are a few counts of this clonotype. The rearrangement links TRBV4-3 to TRBJ2-3; TRBD2 matches 7 bases. The CDR3 length is 15 residues. V lost 0 bases to trimming and J lost 4 bases; unmatched junction nucleotides: 4. Germline V CDR1 and CDR2: LGHNA, YSLEER. The CDR3 coding sequence is TGCGCCAGCAGCCAAGACCGACTAGCCTCAGATACGCAGTATTTT. The encoded protein is CASSQDRLASDTQYF.

Only a few counts were recorded for this clonotype. The V and J genes are TRBV20-1 and TRBJ1-1; 11 bases fit TRBD1. Germline assignment: CDR1 DFQATT and CDR2 SNEGSKA (reference sequence). The CDR3 runs to 16 residues. V was pared by 5 bases and J by 3 bases, with 11 bases of the junction left unmatched. The CDR3 DNA reads as TGCAGTGCTCGACGTCCCGGGACAGGGGGGTACACTGAAGCTTTCTTT. Its protein is CSARRPGTGGYTEAFF.

This clonotype was seen a handful of times. The J gene is TRBJ2-1, the V gene TRBV9; 9 bases map to TRBD1. The CDR3 is 17 residues long. V lost 0 bases, J lost 7 bases, and 11 bases stayed unmatched. Germline loops: CDR1 SGDLS, CDR2 YYNGEE. Written as DNA, the CDR3 is TGTGCCAGCAGCGTAGTCGGACAGGGGACGGGTGTAAATGAGCAGTTCTTC. It translates to CASSVVGQGTGVNEQFF. Drawing the rest from reference TRBV9 and TRBJ2-1, the complete variable domain is DSGVTQTPKHLITATGQRVTLRCSPRSGDLSVYWYQQSLDQGLQFLIQYYNGEERAKGNILERFSAQQFPDLHSELNLSSLELGDSALYFCASSVVGQGTGVNEQFFGPGTRLTVL.

This chain connects TRBV10-3 to TRBJ2-2, with D hard to call. V lost 5 bases and J lost 5, with 6 bases in between. This CDR3 region has 12 residues. The V gene's germline CDR1 is ENHRY and CDR2 SYGVKD. The CDR3 DNA reads as TGTGCCATCAGTCCCGGGACCGGGGAGCTGTTTTTT. It codes for CAISPGTGELFF.

The chain combines TRBV11-2 with TRBJ2-3, with D perhaps matching TRBD1 (7 bases). Germline values: CDR1 SGHAT, CDR2 FQNNGV. This CDR3 is 14 amino acids long. V was clipped by 5 bases and J by 3 bases, with 12 bases between them. The CDR3 nucleotides are TGTGCCAGCAGCACCCCAGGGGGGACAGATACGCAGTATTTT. This translates into CASSTPGGTDTQYF.

V and J are TRBV6-1 and TRBJ2-1, with TRBD1 matching 7 bases. Trimming at V came to 4 bases and at J to 14 bases, leaving 14 bases not matched to a gene. The germline V gene encodes CDR1 MNHNS and CDR2 SASEGT. The CDR3 covers 14 residues. CDR3 DNA: TGTGCCAGCAGTGTAGAGCCGACAGGGCGGTTTAAGTTCTTC. It yields the protein CASSVEPTGRFKFF.

At least ten counts were recorded for this clonotype. The chain recombines TRBV12-3 or TRBV12-4 with TRBJ2-1, with a possible D match to TRBD2 (6 bases). The CDR3 has 14 amino acids. With 5 bases removed from V and 8 bases from J, the gap between germline ends came to 16 bases. The CDR3 bases are TGTGCCAGCAGTCCGGGACTCCCAGGCGATGAGCAGTTCTTC. Translated: CASSPGLPGDEQFF.

The chain joins TRBV7-8 to TRBJ1-4; TRBD1 aligns across 8 bases. The length of the CDR3 is 16 residues. The germline V gene has CDR1 SGHVS and CDR2 FQNEAQ. J was trimmed by 1 base and V by 5 bases; bases with no gene match: 6. CDR3 amino acids: CASSPGGLQTNEKLFF. The DNA of the CDR3 is TGTGCCAGCAGCCCAGGGGGCCTCCAAACTAATGAAAAACTGTTTTTT.

This clonotype was seen only a few times. This chain joins TRBV11-3 and TRBJ2-3; the match to TRBD2 covers 10 bases. V shed 5 bases, J shed 1 base, and the junction held 6 bases outside the gene matches. This CDR3 has 16 amino acids. Germline lookup yields CDR1 SGHNT and CDR2 YENEEA. DNA of the CDR3: TGTGCCAGCAGCCCCTCCGGGACTAGCGGCACAGATACGCAGTATTTT. This sequence encodes CASSPSGTSGTDTQYF.

The V and J genes are TRBV10-3 and TRBJ1-2, with a weak D call TRBD1 (5 bases). The V gene lost 7 bases and the J gene lost 2 bases, with 17 bases spanning the gap. The CDR3 has 15 residues. Germline lookup yields CDR1 ENHRY and CDR2 SYGVKD. This CDR3 reads CAITATDELNYGYTF. DNA of the CDR3: TGTGCCATCACCGCGACAGACGAACTGAACTATGGCTACACCTTC.

This clonotype was picked up one time. The V call is TRBV2, the J call TRBJ2-4, with 10 bases identical to TRBD1. The end of the DNA aligns better with TRBJ2-7, so the J call may be wrong. Germline values: CDR1 SNHLY, CDR2 FYNNEI. This CDR3 has 15 residues. Here the CDR3 DNA reads TGTGCCAGCAGCAAGCGCGGGACAGGGGTCTACGAGCAGTACTTC. This sequence encodes CASSKRGTGVYEQYF.

V usage is TRBV7-2 and J usage is TRBJ1-1; D is uncertain. V lost 3 bases, J lost 0 bases, and 8 bases lay in between. The germline V gene has CDR1 SGHTA and CDR2 FQGNSA. The CDR3 length is 14 residues. The CDR3 is CASSLLILNTEAFF. In DNA, the CDR3 is TGTGCCAGCAGCTTGCTGATCCTGAACACTGAAGCTTTCTTT.

This chain uses TRBV12-3 or TRBV12-4 with TRBJ2-1, with a possible D match to TRBD2 (5 bases). The V and J ends lost 1 base and 3 bases respectively, with 10 bases between them. The CDR3 contains 15 residues. CDR3 nucleotides: TGTGCCAGCAGTTTAGGTTCGGGGTACTACAATGAGCAGTTCTTC. Protein product: CASSLGSGYYNEQFF.

The rearrangement uses TRBV20-1 and TRBJ1-4; D call uncertain. V was trimmed by 5 bases and J by 4 bases, leaving 14 bases between them. Looked up from germline, CDR1 is DFQATT and CDR2 is SNEGSKA (reference sequence). The CDR3 totals 14 residues. The CDR3 loop is CSASELGINEKLFF. CDR3 DNA sequence: TGCAGTGCTTCGGAGCTCGGGATTAATGAAAAACTGTTTTTT.

This sequence joins TRBV12-3 or TRBV12-4 and TRBJ2-2; D not certain. The CDR3 totals 13 residues. V was trimmed by 3 bases and J by 7 bases, leaving 9 bases between them. In nucleotides, the CDR3 is TGTGCCAGCAGTTTCGGCCGGAGCGGGGAGCTGTTTTTT. Residues: CASSFGRSGELFF.

In this sample, this clonotype turned up a few times. CDR3 sequence reads: CASSPEELAFTDTQYF. In nucleotides, the CDR3 is TGTGCCAGCTCACCAGAAGAACTAGCGTTCACAGATACGCAGTATTTT. The chain combines TRBV18 with TRBJ2-3; 7 nucleotides match TRBD2. The J segment lost 2 bases and the V segment lost 2 bases, leaving 7 bases of the junction unmatched. The CDR3 consists of 16 residues. CDR1 KGHSH and CDR2 LQKENI come from the germline V gene.

J is TRBJ2-7 and V is TRBV12-3 or TRBV12-4; no reliable D call. The CDR3 spans 12 residues. The germline V and J ends were trimmed by 1 base and 6 bases, with 7 bases remaining between them. The CDR3 region has the DNA TGTGCCAGCAGTTTAGGAGGCCCCGAGCAGTACTTC. Its protein is CASSLGGPEQYF.

The J gene is TRBJ2-1, the V gene TRBV27, with D perhaps TRBD1 or TRBD2 (5 bases each). The assigned J gene may be wrong: the sequence end matches TRBJ2-7 better. This CDR3 is 15 amino acids long. Germline values: CDR1 MNHEY, CDR2 SMNVEV (reference sequence). In nucleotides, the CDR3 is TGTGCCAGCTCTTCTGCAGGGACCGCCTACAATGAGCAGTACTTC. Protein sequence: CASSSAGTAYNEQYF.

The chain joins TRBV25-1 to TRBJ1-1; 9 nucleotides agree with TRBD1. J gave up 1 base and V 7 bases, and 7 bases lay outside the gene matches. Germline assignment: CDR1 MGHDK and CDR2 SYGVNS. The CDR3 runs to 15 residues. The CDR3 spells CASIDPDRGNTEAFF. The CDR3 DNA sequence: TGTGCCAGCATTGACCCGGACAGGGGGAACACTGAAGCTTTCTTT.